This TCR beta chain stems from a study of shared clonotypes between healthy human individuals. The germline V gene encodes CDR1 SGHKS and CDR2 YYEKEE (reference sequence). The CDR3 consists of 17 residues. V lost 3 bases and J lost 9; bases outside the gene matches: 15. This table comes from immunoSEQ multiplex PCR, and its TCRdb copy is limited to in-frame clones, with some not included. The table records roughly 1,500,000 clones, 95% to 99% of them present only once. The sequence derives from a man under 40 in good health. What was sequenced was naive CD4+ T cells sorted from blood. Subset given: CD45RA+ positively selected. This chain connects TRBV5-5 to TRBJ2-1; TRBD1 aligns across 10 bases. The CDR3, as DNA: TGTGCCAGCAGCTCCCATTCTTTGGGACAGGGGTTGCTTGAGCAGTTCTTC. Residues: CASSSHSLGQGLLEQFF.